This paragraph reports one T cell receptor (beta chain). This entry is derived from a study of blood T cell repertoires in COVID-19. Study details: Some COVID-19 samples were acute and others convalescent; all came from the United States, Italy and Spain.

This CDR3 region has 16 residues. Trimming at V came to 3 bases and at J to 6 bases, leaving 5 bases not matched to a gene. CDR1 is SGHRS, CDR2 YFSETQ, per germline. Produced via immunoSEQ multiplex PCR; TCRdb's table is partial and in-frame only. The sample has a few hundred thousand clones, about 87% seen once. V and J are TRBV5-1 and TRBJ2-2; 13 bases map to TRBD2. The material sequenced was peripheral blood. The receptor was derived from a man aged 55 to 69 who had recovered from COVID-19. CDR3: CASSSATSGGAGELFF. As DNA, the CDR3 is TGCGCCAGCAGCTCGGCTACTAGCGGGGGGGCCGGGGAGCTGTTTTTT. The full variable domain, its missing parts supplied by reference TRBV5-1 and TRBJ2-2, is KAGVTQTPRYLIKTRGQQVTLSCSPISGHRSVSWYQQTPGQGLQFLFEYFSETQRNKGNFPGRFSGRQFSNSRSEMNVSTLELGDSALYLCASSSATSGGAGELFFGEGSRLTVL.